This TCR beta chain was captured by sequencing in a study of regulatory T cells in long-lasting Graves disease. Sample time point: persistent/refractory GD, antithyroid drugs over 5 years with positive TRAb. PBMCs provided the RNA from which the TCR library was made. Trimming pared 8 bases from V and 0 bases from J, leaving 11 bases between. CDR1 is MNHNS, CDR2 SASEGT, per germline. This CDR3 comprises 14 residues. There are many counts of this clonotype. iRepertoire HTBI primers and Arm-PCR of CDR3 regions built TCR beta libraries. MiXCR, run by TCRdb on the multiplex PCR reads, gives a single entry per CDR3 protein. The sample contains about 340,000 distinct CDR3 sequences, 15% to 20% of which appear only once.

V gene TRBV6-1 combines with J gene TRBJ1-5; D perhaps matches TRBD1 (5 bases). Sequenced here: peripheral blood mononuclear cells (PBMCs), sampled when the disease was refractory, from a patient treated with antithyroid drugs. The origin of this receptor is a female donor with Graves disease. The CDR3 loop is CASQPGLSNQPQHF. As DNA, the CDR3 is TGTGCCAGCCAGCCGGGACTTAGCAATCAGCCCCAGCATTTT.